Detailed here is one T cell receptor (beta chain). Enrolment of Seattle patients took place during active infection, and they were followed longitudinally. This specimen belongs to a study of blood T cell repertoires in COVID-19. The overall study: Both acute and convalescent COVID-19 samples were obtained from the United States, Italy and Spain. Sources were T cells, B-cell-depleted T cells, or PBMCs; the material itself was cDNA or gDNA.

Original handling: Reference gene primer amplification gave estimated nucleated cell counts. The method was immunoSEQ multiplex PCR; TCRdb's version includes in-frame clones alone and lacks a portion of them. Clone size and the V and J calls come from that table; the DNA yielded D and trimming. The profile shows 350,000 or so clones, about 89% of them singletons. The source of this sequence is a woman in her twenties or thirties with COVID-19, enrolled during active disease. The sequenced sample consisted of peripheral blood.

The CDR3 loop is CASSFRGSGKNIQYF. CDR3 DNA sequence: TGTGCCAGCAGCTTTAGGGGTTCCGGCAAAAACATTCAGTACTTC. The J gene is TRBJ2-4, the V gene TRBV5-6; D may be TRBD1 (5 bases). The CDR3 runs to 15 residues. CDR1 is SGHDT and CDR2 is YYEEEE in the germline V gene. Trimming removed 2 bases at V and 3 bases at J, with 12 bases between.